These T cell receptor beta chains were read from a single sample in a study of blood T cell repertoires in COVID-19. The assay was immunoSEQ multiplex PCR, and TCRdb's table has in-frame clones only and misses some. The sample yields about 100,000 clones, 60% to 85% seen once. The sequenced sample consisted of peripheral blood. Receptors originate from a woman aged 40 to 50 with acute or convalescent COVID-19. CDR3s leave out the opening cysteine and the closing phenylalanine or tryptophan. D genes are given only for firm matches.

v_gene,d_gene,j_gene,CDR3aa
TRBV2,.,TRBJ2-3,ASMRGRQTGTDTQY
TRBV4-1,TRBD1,TRBJ2-5,ASSQLTGGDRETQY
TRBV6-5,TRBD1,TRBJ2-7,ASRDRTPPYEQY
TRBV9,.,TRBJ2-7,ASSSTDYEQY
TRBV5-1,.,TRBJ1-4,ASSPTSGGEKLF
TRBV30,.,TRBJ1-6,AWSVWSMSSYNSPLH
TRBV11-2,TRBD2,TRBJ2-1,ASSLRLGGIYNEQF
TRBV24-1,.,TRBJ2-2,ATSDRRRTGELF
TRBV7-9,TRBD1,TRBJ2-2,ASSPRDRGTTGELF
TRBV10-2,.,TRBJ2-7,ASSPGVAREQY
TRBV7-9,.,TRBJ2-3,ASSLRRASTDTQY
TRBV20-1,.,TRBJ2-1,SASFHLAQYNNNEQF
TRBV20-1,TRBD1,TRBJ1-5,SASKGASNQPQH
TRBV9,.,TRBJ2-7,ASSIAGTSGYEQY
TRBV30,.,TRBJ1-2,AWSQERGAYT
TRBV5-6,TRBD1,TRBJ1-5,ASSVGGFGNQPQH
TRBV10-2,.,TRBJ2-7,ATSVLDSYEQY
TRBV13,TRBD1,TRBJ1-5,ASSYVDRGRDQPQH
TRBV2,TRBD2,TRBJ2-2,ASSWLAGGPGTGELF
TRBV6-5,TRBD1,TRBJ1-2,ASSYLTGDGYT
TRBV5-1,.,TRBJ2-3,ASSLAVTAGSDTQY
TRBV9,TRBD2,TRBJ2-7,ASSVGAGAYEQY
TRBV6-5,TRBD1,TRBJ2-7,ASTWTGGGSYEQY
TRBV5-1,.,TRBJ2-3,ASSLSGITDTQY
TRBV19,TRBD1,TRBJ2-1,ASSTGQANEQF
TRBV3-1/TRBV3-2,.,TRBJ2-7,ASSGAVRRSEQY
TRBV18,.,TRBJ2-7,ASSRDIRYEQY
TRBV6-5,.,TRBJ1-2,ASHPITDSYGYT
TRBV7-3,.,TRBJ1-2,ASSLGPAGSNYGYT
TRBV5-4,.,TRBJ1-4,ASSSGGDGAEKLF
TRBV5-1,TRBD2,TRBJ2-3,ASSFTGTRGTDTQY
TRBV15,.,TRBJ2-5,ATSRDLQAQETQY
TRBV3-1/TRBV3-2,TRBD1,TRBJ1-1,ASSPRDRGHTEAF
TRBV19,.,TRBJ1-4,ASSNREREKLF
TRBV9,.,TRBJ1-1,ASSARDSITGLNTEAF
TRBV11-2,.,TRBJ1-4,ASSLTGVKNEKLF
TRBV18,.,TRBJ1-1,ASSPFQGNTEAF
TRBV27,.,TRBJ2-3,ASSLYHGDITDTQY
TRBV14,.,TRBJ2-1,ASSGYNEQF
TRBV29-1,.,TRBJ2-7,SATVTYEQY
TRBV5-1,.,TRBJ2-2,ASSTSGLNTGELF
TRBV30,TRBD1,TRBJ1-5,AWSVGQGISNQPQH
TRBV5-1,.,TRBJ1-4,ASSFGGVEKLF
TRBV10-3,.,TRBJ2-5,AISVRQEETQY